The entry below describes one T cell receptor beta chain. In this sample, this clonotype turned up a few times. Its specific antigen is unknown. No much larger clone exists at a distance of one base, and base qualities are not known. These data originate in a study of T cell repertoires in cytomegalovirus infection (dated by TCRdb to the late 2010s). Regarding the research as a whole: The HLA type of each donor mattered for the analysis, because public TCR beta signatures pointed to carriage of CMV infection along with the matching HLA type.

General findings and caveats noted by the study authors: Carriers of CMV infection plus the relevant HLA type were discriminated by the cumulative frequency of public TCR beta family members in the study cohort and in an independent roughly 370-donor cohort. In the ex vivo response, HLA-C-restricted CMV-specific TCR beta clonotypes were dominant, and in two of eight donors the single most frequent clonotype came from this HLA-C-restricted group.

TCRdb names Illumina HiSeq 1500 as the instrument used. TCRdb reprocessed the public reads (quality trimming at Q25 with fastp, clone calling with MiXCR) and kept in-frame beta chains. Records with the same CDR3 protein are collapsed into one entry carrying the most frequent genes and DNA. Counted in this sample were hundreds of thousands of distinct CDR3 sequences; 8% to 10% of them appeared once. The biggest ten clones account for around 2.4% of the sample. Sequenced input: PBMCs. The clonotype originates from a human donor in good health (CMV status not recorded). Some clones in this sample may be carry-over from other donors' samples.

The DNA sequence follows: TGTGCCAGCAGCCCCTTCACAGGGGGGAGGGGTAATGAAAAACTGTTTTTT. It specifies CASSPFTGGRGNEKLFF. Recombination linked TRBV28 to TRBJ1-4; 8 central bases correspond to TRBD1. V is trimmed back by 6 bases and J by 4 bases, and the junction contains 13 bases that no gene match accounts for. Spanning cysteine to phenylalanine, the CDR3 consists of 17 amino acids. Just the 51-base CDR3 DNA is kept, in frame starting at base 1. Via the germline V gene, CDR1 is MDHEN and CDR2 SYDVKM.